What follows is one T cell receptor beta chain and its context. The antigen remains unidentified. TCRdb analysed the reads with MiXCR anew, one entry per CDR3 protein. The sample yields some 450,000 distinct CDR3 sequences, roughly 30% seen once. The sample originates from a study of T cell repertoires in cytomegalovirus infection. This CDR3 region has 15 residues. From germline, CDR1 is MDHEN and CDR2 SYDVKM. Trimming cost V 9 bases and J 1 base, with 18 bases left between them. Study results and limitations: HLA-C-restricted, CMV-specific TCR beta clonotypes were dominant ex vivo.

Sequencing used PBMCs. The clonotype comes from a human donor in good health (CMV status not recorded). Some clones in this sample may be carry-over from other donors' samples. This chain connects TRBV28 to TRBJ1-1; D is ambiguous. CDR3 loop: CASRLVSGTNTEAFF. The CDR3 nucleotides are TGTGCCAGTAGACTAGTTTCGGGTACGAACACTGAAGCTTTCTTT. The full variable domain, in which reference TRBV28 and TRBJ1-1 provide the parts outside the CDR3, is DVKVTQSSRYLVKRTGEKVFLECVQDMDHENMFWYRQDPGLGLRLIYFSYDVKMKEKGDIPEGYSVSREKKERFSLILESASTNQTSMYLCASRLVSGTNTEAFFGQGTRLTVV.